This passage covers 26 T cell receptor beta chains from one sample sequenced in a study of blood T cell repertoires in COVID-19. Clones were read by immunoSEQ multiplex PCR, and TCRdb kept only the in-frame ones, dropping some. The table includes 100,000 to 120,000 clones, roughly 79% detected once. The specimen sequenced was peripheral blood. Every receptor here comes from a woman of 80 years or more with active or convalescent COVID-19.

At least ten counts were recorded for this clone. The rearrangement uses TRBV4-2 and TRBJ2-3, with a tentative D call TRBD2 (6 bases). V dropped 1 base and J dropped 2 bases, with 10 bases sitting between them. Germline V gene data show CDR1 as LGHNA and CDR2 as YNFKEQ. The CDR3 contains 15 residues. CDR3 DNA: TGTGCCAGCAGCCAAGGGGCTAGCGTCACAGATACGCAGTATTTT. It codes for CASSQGASVTDTQYF.

The chain couples TRBV5-4 to TRBJ2-3; the D gene is possibly TRBD2 (5 bases). V was cut by 3 bases and J by 9 bases, with 11 bases left in between. The CDR3 runs to 12 residues. Germline V lookup: CDR1 SGHNT, CDR2 YYREEE (reference sequence). The CDR3 loop is CASSSGPGTQYF. The CDR3 DNA sequence: TGTGCCAGCAGCTCGGGCCCGGGGACGCAGTATTTT.

Only a few counts were recorded for this clone. The chain is built from TRBV5-4 and TRBJ2-7; 7 positions agree with TRBD2. The CDR3 contains 14 residues. The trim removed 2 bases at V and 4 bases at J, leaving 6 bases unmatched. CDR1 and CDR2 (germline): SGHNT, YYREEE (reference sequence). CDR3 sequence: CASSFRGSPYEQYF. The CDR3 DNA is TGTGCCAGCAGCTTCCGCGGGAGTCCGTACGAGCAGTACTTC.

V usage is TRBV10-3 and J usage is TRBJ2-1; TRBD2 aligns across 9 bases. In germline, CDR1 is ENHRY, CDR2 SYGVKD. CDR3 length: 14 residues. The ends lost 6 bases at V and 6 bases at J; junction bases unmatched: 6. CDR3 region: CAIRGGRDLNEQFF. The CDR3 DNA sequence: TGTGCCATCAGGGGCGGGAGGGACCTCAATGAGCAGTTCTTC.

J is TRBJ2-1 and V is TRBV6-1; D may be TRBD1 (5 bases). There are 16 residues in the CDR3. Germline V CDR1 and CDR2: MNHNS, SASEGT. V was shortened by 2 bases and J by 9 bases, with 20 bases between the two germline ends. CDR3 in amino acids: CASSEFQGSVGGEQFF. CDR3 nucleotides: TGTGCCAGCAGTGAATTTCAGGGTAGTGTGGGCGGTGAGCAGTTCTTC.

The gene calls are TRBV2 and TRBJ2-7, with 7 positions matching TRBD1. Germline V gene sequence: CDR1 SNHLY, CDR2 FYNNEI. V gave up 7 bases and J gave up 6 bases; unmatched junction bases: 12. The CDR3 has 14 amino acids. Here the CDR3 reads CASKRDRPDLEQYF. The CDR3 region has the DNA TGTGCCAGCAAGAGGGACAGACCAGACCTCGAGCAGTACTTC.

J is TRBJ2-7 and V is TRBV5-4; 8 bases fit TRBD2. V was pared by 4 bases and J by 2 bases, with 8 bases of the junction left unmatched. The CDR3 spans 15 residues. The germline CDR1 and CDR2 sequences are SGHNT and YYREEE (reference sequence). CDR3 in amino acids: CASSPGGVEPYEQYF. The CDR3 coding sequence is TGTGCCAGCAGCCCGGGGGGGGTCGAACCCTACGAGCAGTACTTC. Full variable domain (rest looked up from reference TRBV5-4 and TRBJ2-7): ETGVTQSPTHLIKTRGQQVTLRCSSQSGHNTVSWYQQALGQGPQFIFQYYREEENGRGNFPPRFSGLQFPNYSSELNVNALELDDSALYLCASSPGGVEPYEQYFGPGTRLTVT.

The DNA for the CDR3 is TGTGCCAGCCGGCGCGGCGCCTCCTACGAGCAGTACTTC. This sequence encodes CASRRGASYEQYF. The V and J genes are TRBV7-9 and TRBJ2-7; D is uncertain. Germline V gene lookup returns CDR1 SEHNR and CDR2 FQNEAQ (reference sequence). The CDR3 spans 13 residues. V was shortened by 8 bases and J by 0 bases, with 11 bases between the two germline ends.

The count of this clone is one. The genes are TRBV10-3 and TRBJ2-7; 8 bases match TRBD2. Looked up from germline, CDR1 is ENHRY and CDR2 is SYGVKD. V was clipped by 6 bases and J by 0 bases; unmatched bases: 7. This CDR3 region has 15 residues. CDR3 amino acids: CAISPGTSTSYEQYF. In DNA form, the CDR3 reads TGTGCCATCAGCCCCGGGACTAGTACCTCCTACGAGCAGTACTTC.

The chain combines TRBV5-5 with TRBJ2-1; tentatively, D is TRBD1 (5 bases). V lost 5 bases and J lost 3, with 15 bases in between. The length of the CDR3 is 15 residues. The V gene's germline CDR1 is SGHKS and CDR2 YYEKEE (reference sequence). Here the CDR3 DNA reads TGTGCCAGCAGTCGTTGGACACAAGTCTACAATGAGCAGTTCTTC. Translated: CASSRWTQVYNEQFF.

The chain couples TRBV5-1 to TRBJ2-1; D is possibly TRBD2 (6 bases). V dropped 5 bases and J dropped 0 bases, with 12 bases sitting between them. This CDR3 spans 15 amino acids. Germline CDR1 reads SGHRS; CDR2 reads YFSETQ. The CDR3 DNA follows: TGCGCCAGCAGTGAGACAGCGGGCTCCTACAATGAGCAGTTCTTC. This codes for CASSETAGSYNEQFF.

The chain employs TRBV4-1 and TRBJ1-6; D gene uncertain. Trimming pared 2 bases from V and 9 bases from J, leaving 26 bases between. The CDR3 extends over 19 amino acids. Germline loops: CDR1 MGHRA, CDR2 YSYEKL. As DNA, the CDR3 is TGCGCCAGCAGCCAACACTCGGAGGGAGGCCCTAAATTGAGTTCACCCCTCCACTTT. It is translated as CASSQHSEGGPKLSSPLHF.

The rearrangement joins TRBV2 to TRBJ2-1; 8 positions agree with TRBD2. In germline, CDR1 is SNHLY, CDR2 FYNNEI. This CDR3 has 16 amino acids. Losses at the gene ends were 4 bases for V and 3 bases for J; bases not matched to a gene: 8. The CDR3 reads CASSGPLAGSYNEQFF. The CDR3 coding sequence is TGTGCCAGCAGTGGACCATTAGCGGGAAGCTACAATGAGCAGTTCTTC. Full variable domain (missing parts from reference TRBV2 and TRBJ2-1): EPEVTQTPSHQVTQMGQEVILRCVPISNHLYFYWYRQILGQKVEFLVSFYNNEISEKSEIFDDQFSVERPDGSNFTLKIRSTKLEDSAMYFCASSGPLAGSYNEQFFGPGTRLTVL.

V usage is TRBV27 and J usage is TRBJ1-1; 9 bases align to TRBD1. This CDR3 contains 17 residues. V was pared by 5 bases and J by 3 bases, with 13 bases of the junction left unmatched. The V gene's germline CDR1 is MNHEY and CDR2 SMNVEV (reference sequence). The CDR3 nucleotides read TGTGCCAGCAGTCTTCGGGGACAGGGCTTTTGGGACACTGAAGCTTTCTTT. Its translation is CASSLRGQGFWDTEAFF.

This rearrangement joins TRBV10-2 to TRBJ1-5; D may be TRBD1 (5 bases). This CDR3 spans 13 amino acids. The V gene lost 8 bases and the J gene lost 0 bases, with 8 bases spanning the gap. Germline CDR1 WSHSY, CDR2 SAAADI. The CDR3 loop reads CASRQYSNQPQHF. The DNA for the CDR3 is TGCGCCAGCCGACAGTATAGCAATCAGCCCCAGCATTTT.

This clone was recorded once. The genes are TRBV15 and TRBJ2-3; 8 nucleotides align to TRBD1. Trimming took 3 bases from V and 2 from J; bases not matched to a gene: 10. Germline V gene lookup returns CDR1 LNHNV and CDR2 YYDKDF (reference sequence). The CDR3 totals 17 residues. The CDR3 sequence is CATSSYHRGLYTDTQYF. The CDR3 nucleotides are TGTGCCACCAGCAGTTACCACAGGGGGTTGTACACAGATACGCAGTATTTT.

This clone appeared a single time. The chain uses TRBV18 and TRBJ1-6; possible D gene TRBD1, 5 bases. The CDR3 covers 14 residues. Germline assignment: CDR1 KGHSH and CDR2 LQKENI. V lost 6 bases to trimming and J lost 7 bases, with 13 bases between them. CDR3 in amino acids: CASSPDRANSPLHF. In nucleotides, the CDR3 is TGTGCCAGCTCGCCCGACAGAGCCAATTCACCCCTCCACTTT.

The CDR3 DNA reads as TGTGCCAGCAGCGACCACAGGGCTGGGGCCAACGTCCTGACTTTC. Amino acid sequence: CASSDHRAGANVLTF. The V and J genes are TRBV9 and TRBJ2-6; tentative D call: TRBD1 (6 bases). The V gene lost 3 bases and the J gene lost 2 bases, with 9 bases spanning the gap. Germline V lookup: CDR1 SGDLS, CDR2 YYNGEE. The CDR3 totals 15 residues.

The chain uses TRBV30 and TRBJ2-1; D gene uncertain. This CDR3 has 11 amino acids. V shed 4 bases and J shed 3 bases, with 4 bases lying between them. The germline gives CDR1 GTSNPN, CDR2 SVGIG (reference sequence). The CDR3 sequence: CAWTYYNEQFF. The DNA for the CDR3 is TGTGCCTGGACCTACTACAATGAGCAGTTCTTC.

This clone was seen many times. This chain links TRBV5-1 with TRBJ2-1; D unclear. The V gene's germline CDR1 is SGHRS and CDR2 YFSETQ. This CDR3 has 13 amino acids. V lost 0 bases to trimming and J lost 5 bases, with 6 bases between them. Here the CDR3 reads CASSLAPDNEQFF. CDR3 DNA: TGCGCCAGCAGCTTGGCCCCGGACAATGAGCAGTTCTTC.

The rearrangement links TRBV11-1 to TRBJ2-7, with 9 bases identical to TRBD1. With 4 bases clipped from V and 5 bases from J, the junction kept 3 bases outside the gene matches. The length of the CDR3 is 13 residues. The V gene's germline CDR1 is SGHAT and CDR2 FQDESV (reference sequence). The CDR3: CASSYRDRDEQYF. The CDR3 coding sequence is TGTGCCAGCAGCTACCGGGACAGGGACGAGCAGTACTTC.

The genes are TRBV5-1 and TRBJ1-2; D remains unclear. Trimming took 0 bases from V and 5 from J, leaving 14 bases between them. The germline CDR1 and CDR2 sequences are SGHRS and YFSETQ. This CDR3 is built from 15 residues. The CDR3 is CASSLVLEGRYGYTF. CDR3 nucleotide sequence: TGCGCCAGCAGCTTGGTTTTGGAGGGCCGGTATGGCTACACCTTC.

This chain uses TRBV2 with TRBJ2-5; D may be TRBD2 (6 bases). This CDR3 is built from 12 residues. CDR1 SNHLY and CDR2 FYNNEI come from the germline V gene. The V gene lost 5 bases and the J gene lost 5 bases, with 9 bases spanning the gap. CDR3 loop: CASSWGRETQYF. The CDR3 DNA reads as TGTGCCAGCAGTTGGGGGAGGGAGACCCAGTACTTC.

The rearrangement links TRBV5-1 to TRBJ2-7; a weak D match, TRBD1 (6 bases). This CDR3 is built from 13 residues. Trimming removed 5 bases from V and 1 base from J, with 10 bases in between. The germline gives CDR1 SGHRS, CDR2 YFSETQ. CDR3: CASRPGQSYEQYF. DNA of the CDR3: TGCGCCAGCAGACCTGGACAGTCCTACGAGCAGTACTTC.

The chain links TRBV7-8 to TRBJ2-1; D may be TRBD2 (5 bases). The length of the CDR3 is 12 residues. Per the germline V gene, CDR1 is SGHVS and CDR2 is FQNEAQ. Between the trimmed V and J ends, which lost 6 bases and 3 bases, there was a span of 6 bases. The CDR3 coding sequence is TGTGCCAGCAGAACTAGCTACAATGAGCAGTTCTTC. Its protein is CASRTSYNEQFF. Full variable domain (rest looked up from reference TRBV7-8 and TRBJ2-1): GAGVSQSPRYKVAKRGQDVALRCDPISGHVSLFWYQQALGQGPEFLTYFQNEAQLDKSGLPSDRFFAERPEGSVSTLKIQRTQQEDSAVYLCASRTSYNEQFFGPGTRLTVL.

The J gene is TRBJ1-2, the V gene TRBV5-1; TRBD1 matches at 8 bases. The J segment lost 4 bases and the V segment lost 4 bases, leaving 12 bases of the junction unmatched. The germline V gene encodes CDR1 SGHRS and CDR2 YFSETQ. CDR3 size: 16 residues. The CDR3: CASSIGWGQETYGYTF. CDR3 nucleotide sequence: TGCGCCAGCAGCATCGGGTGGGGACAGGAAACCTATGGCTACACCTTC.